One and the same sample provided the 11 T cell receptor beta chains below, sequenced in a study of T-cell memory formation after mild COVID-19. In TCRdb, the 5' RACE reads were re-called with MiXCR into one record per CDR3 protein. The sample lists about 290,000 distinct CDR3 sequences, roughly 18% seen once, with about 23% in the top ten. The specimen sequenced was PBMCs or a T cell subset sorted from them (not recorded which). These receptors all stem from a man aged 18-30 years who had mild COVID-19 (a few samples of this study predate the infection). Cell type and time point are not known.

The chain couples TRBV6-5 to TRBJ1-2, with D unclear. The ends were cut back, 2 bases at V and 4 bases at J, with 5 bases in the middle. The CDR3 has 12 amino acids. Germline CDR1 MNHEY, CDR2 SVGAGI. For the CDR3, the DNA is TGTGCCAGCAGTTACGATTTCTATGGCTACACCTTC. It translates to CASSYDFYGYTF.

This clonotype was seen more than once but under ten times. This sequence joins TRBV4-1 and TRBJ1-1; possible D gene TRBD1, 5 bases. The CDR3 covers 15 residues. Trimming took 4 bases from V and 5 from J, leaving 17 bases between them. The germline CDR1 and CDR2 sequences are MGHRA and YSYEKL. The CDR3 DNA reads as TGCGCCAGCAGCCCCCTCGGGCTCCAGGGAACTGAAGCTTTCTTT. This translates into CASSPLGLQGTEAFF.

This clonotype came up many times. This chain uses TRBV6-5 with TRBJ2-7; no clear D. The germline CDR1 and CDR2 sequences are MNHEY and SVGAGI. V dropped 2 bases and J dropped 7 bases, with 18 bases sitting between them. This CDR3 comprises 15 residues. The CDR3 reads CASSYNGLGSREQYF. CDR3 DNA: TGTGCCAGCAGTTACAATGGTCTGGGTAGCCGGGAGCAGTACTTC.

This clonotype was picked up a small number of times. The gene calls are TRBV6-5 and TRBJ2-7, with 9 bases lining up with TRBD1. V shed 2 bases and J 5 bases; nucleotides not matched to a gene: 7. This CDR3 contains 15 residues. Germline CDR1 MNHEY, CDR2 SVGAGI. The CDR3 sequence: CASSYPGQGRDEQYF. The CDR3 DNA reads TGTGCCAGCAGTTACCCGGGACAGGGAAGGGACGAGCAGTACTTC.

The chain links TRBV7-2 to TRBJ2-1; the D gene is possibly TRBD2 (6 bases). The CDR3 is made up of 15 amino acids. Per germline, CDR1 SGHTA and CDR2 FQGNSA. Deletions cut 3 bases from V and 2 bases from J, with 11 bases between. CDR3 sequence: CASSFGGETYNEQFF. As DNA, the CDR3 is TGTGCCAGCAGCTTCGGGGGAGAAACCTACAATGAGCAGTTCTTC.

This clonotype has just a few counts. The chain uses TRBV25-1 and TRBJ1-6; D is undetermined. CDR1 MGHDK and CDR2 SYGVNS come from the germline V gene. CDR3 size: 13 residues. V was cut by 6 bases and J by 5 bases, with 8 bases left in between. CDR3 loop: CASRTVDNSPLHF. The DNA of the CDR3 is TGTGCCAGCAGGACGGTGGATAATTCACCCCTCCACTTT. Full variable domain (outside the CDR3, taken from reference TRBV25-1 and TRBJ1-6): EADIYQTPRYLVIGTGKKITLECSQTMGHDKMYWYQQDPGMELHLIHYSYGVNSTEKGDLSSESTVSRIRTEHFPLTLESARPSHTSQYLCASRTVDNSPLHFGNGTRLTVT.

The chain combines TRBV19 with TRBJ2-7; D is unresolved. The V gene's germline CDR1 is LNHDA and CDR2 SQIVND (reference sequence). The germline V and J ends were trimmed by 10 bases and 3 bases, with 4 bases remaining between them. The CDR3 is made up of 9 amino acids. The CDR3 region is CAIYYEQYV. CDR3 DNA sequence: TGTGCCATATACTACGAGCAGTACGTC.

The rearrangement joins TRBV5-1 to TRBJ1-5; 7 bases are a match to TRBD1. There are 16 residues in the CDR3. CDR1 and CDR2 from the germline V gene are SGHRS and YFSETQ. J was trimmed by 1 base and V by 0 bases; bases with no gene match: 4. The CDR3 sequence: CASSLVVTGSNQPQHF. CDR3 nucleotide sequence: TGCGCCAGCAGCTTGGTGGTGACAGGGAGCAATCAGCCCCAGCATTTT.

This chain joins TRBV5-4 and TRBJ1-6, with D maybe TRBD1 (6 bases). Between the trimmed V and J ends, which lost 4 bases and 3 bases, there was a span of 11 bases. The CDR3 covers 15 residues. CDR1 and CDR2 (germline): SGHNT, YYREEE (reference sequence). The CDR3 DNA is TGTGCCAGCAGCCCAACAGGGAACTATAATTCACCCCTCCACTTT. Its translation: CASSPTGNYNSPLHF.

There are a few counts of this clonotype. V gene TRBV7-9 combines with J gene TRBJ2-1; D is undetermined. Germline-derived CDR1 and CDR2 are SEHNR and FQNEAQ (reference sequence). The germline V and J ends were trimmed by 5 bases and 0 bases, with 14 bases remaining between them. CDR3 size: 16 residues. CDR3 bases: TGTGCCAGCAGCCCCCGAGGTATTTCCTCCTACAATGAGCAGTTCTTC. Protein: CASSPRGISSYNEQFF. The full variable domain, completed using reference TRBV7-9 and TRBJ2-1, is DTGVSQNPRHKITKRGQNVTFRCDPISEHNRLYWYRQTLGQGPEFLTYFQNEAQLEKSRLLSDRFSAERPKGSFSTLEIQRTEQGDSAMYLCASSPRGISSYNEQFFGPGTRLTVL.

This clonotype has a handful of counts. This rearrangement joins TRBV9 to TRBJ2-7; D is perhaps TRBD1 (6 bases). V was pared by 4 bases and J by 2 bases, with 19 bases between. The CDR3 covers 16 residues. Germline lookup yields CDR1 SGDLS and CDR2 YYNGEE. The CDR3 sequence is CASSPQGRQVTYEQYF. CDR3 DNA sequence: TGTGCCAGCAGCCCCCAGGGGAGACAGGTGACCTACGAGCAGTACTTC.